This record concerns one T cell receptor beta chain sequence. No cognate antigen has been identified for it. The record has no base qualities; no much larger clone is one base away. This entry is derived from a study of CD8 T cells in Susac syndrome (dated by TCRdb to between 2019 and 2020). Notes on the research overall: The study used repertoire sequencing to test whether antigen drove CD8+ T cell activation and differentiation in Susac syndrome.

RNA was extracted with the RNeasy kit and about 0.5 to 1 ug was reverse transcribed using random hexamers. TCR beta CDR3 regions were amplified with the immunoSEQ multiplex PCR assay covering 54 Vbeta and 13 Jbeta segments. To correct PCR amplification bias, a synthetic template baseline was used for both primer optimization and computational correction. As for the original processing: Reads were assigned to V, D and J genes according to IMGT and analyzed in immunoSEQ Analyzer, with only productive sequences retained. To calculate clonality, Shannon entropy was normalized by log2 of the number of productive unique sequences and then subtracted from one. For each patient and control, public and private clones were evaluated among the 100 most prevalent clones. Susac-specific clones were defined as absent from healthy and MS cohorts, roughly 1,100 published viral clones and other ImmuneACCESS disease sequences. TCRdb trimmed public reads at Q25 via fastp, called clones via MiXCR and kept in-frame beta chains. Entries that share a CDR3 protein sequence are merged under the most common genes and DNA. None of the V and J calls come from the authors' own analysis; TCRdb made them. This sample is represented by around 200,000 distinct CDR3 sequences; around 95% of them were singletons. The ten most abundant clones make up 0.1% of the sample.

The research as a whole found: The number of individuals in the TCR sequencing and HLA analysis was acknowledged as relatively small.

Peripheral blood CD8+ and CD4+ T cells from healthy donors, Susac syndrome patients and multiple sclerosis patients were profiled by high-throughput TCR beta sequencing. Healthy donors were age- and sex-matched controls. Bulk CD8+ and CD4+ T cells were purified by magnetic negative isolation, whereas CD8+ TEMRA cells were enriched by FACS. Blood was drawn into EDTA tubes, processed within 24 hours, and PBMCs were isolated by density gradient centrifugation. PBMCs destined for TCR sequencing were cryopreserved in liquid nitrogen and later thawed in a 37 °C water bath. The sorted or isolated CD4+, CD8+ and CD8+ TEMRA cells had a purity of 90% or higher. Its CDR3 holds 15 amino acids, cysteine through phenylalanine. Only the CDR3 DNA is retained, 45 bases long and in frame from the first base. Cut back by 1 base and 4 bases, the V and J ends lie 8 bases apart. CDR1 and CDR2 are drawn from the germline V gene: SGHVS, FQNEAQ.

The sequence links TRBV7-8 to TRBJ2-6; the D gene is not confidently resolved. This TCR was recovered from a human donor in good health. The sample consisted of CD4+ T cells from PBMCs. The sequence in DNA is TGTGCCAGCAGCTTAGTTTTGGCGGGGGCCAACGTCCTGACTTTC. It is translated as CASSLVLAGANVLTF.